This T cell receptor beta chain was observed in a study of T cells after yellow fever vaccination. This clonotype was detected only a few times. What it binds is not known. The CDR3 totals 15 residues. The trim removed 6 bases at V and 4 bases at J, leaving 10 bases unmatched. Template switching with 5'RACE generated the TCR cDNA and added a universal primer site and UMIs. In TCRdb, the 5' RACE reads were re-called with MiXCR into one record per CDR3 protein. This table holds 100,000 to 150,000 distinct CDR3 sequences, roughly 9% found once. Study conclusions and caveats: The appearance of a small share of clonotypes in both CD4 and CD8 compartments was observed.

The sample in question was CD8+ T cells sorted from PBMCs, obtained on the day of the yellow fever booster vaccination. The source is a young man who received the YFV17D yellow fever vaccine. The V gene is TRBV12-3 or TRBV12-4, the J gene TRBJ2-5; 8 positions agree with TRBD1. The CDR3 sequence is CASSPKETGVETQYF. Here the CDR3 DNA reads TGTGCCAGCAGCCCAAAGGAGACAGGGGTAGAGACCCAGTACTTC.